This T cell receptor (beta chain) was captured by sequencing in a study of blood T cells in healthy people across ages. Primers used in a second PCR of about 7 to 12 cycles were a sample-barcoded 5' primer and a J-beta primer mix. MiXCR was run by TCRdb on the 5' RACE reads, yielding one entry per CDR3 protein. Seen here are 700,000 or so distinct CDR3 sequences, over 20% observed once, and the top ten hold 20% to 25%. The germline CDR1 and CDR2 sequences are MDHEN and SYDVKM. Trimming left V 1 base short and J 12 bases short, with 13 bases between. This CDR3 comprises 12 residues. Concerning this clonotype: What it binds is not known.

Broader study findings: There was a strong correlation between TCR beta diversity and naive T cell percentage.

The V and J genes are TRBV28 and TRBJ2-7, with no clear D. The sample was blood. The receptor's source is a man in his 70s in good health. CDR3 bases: TGTGCCAGCAGTTTATCGCTCCGGGCCTTGTACTTC. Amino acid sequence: CASSLSLRALYF.